Following are 9 T cell receptor beta chains from one sample sequenced in a study of shared clonotypes between healthy human individuals. TCRdb's table, derived via immunoSEQ multiplex PCR, lists solely in-frame clones and lacks some. The table includes around 2.1 million clones, about 92% detected once. Cells designated naive CD8 were CD45RO-negative and were positively selected for CCR7, with terminally differentiated effector memory CD45RA+ cells excluded. Sequencing used naive CD8+ T cells from PBMCs. Receptor source: a man younger than 35 in good health. Some clones in this sample may be carry-over from other donors' samples.

V gene TRBV27 combines with J gene TRBJ1-4, with D hard to call. Germline CDR1 reads MNHEY; CDR2 reads SMNVEV (reference sequence). Trimming removed 6 bases from V and 0 bases from J, with 14 bases in between. This CDR3 has 16 amino acids. The CDR3 is CASSYSPGATNEKLFF. The CDR3 DNA reads TGTGCCAGCAGCTATTCCCCCGGAGCAACTAATGAAAAACTGTTTTTT.

V usage is TRBV27 and J usage is TRBJ2-7; possible D gene TRBD2, 6 bases. Per the germline V gene, CDR1 is MNHEY and CDR2 is SMNVEV (reference sequence). V gave up 3 bases and J gave up 6 bases, with 12 bases separating them. This CDR3 contains 13 residues. CDR3 sequence reads: CASSFTGGGEQYF. In nucleotides, the CDR3 is TGTGCCAGCAGTTTTACCGGGGGAGGCGAGCAGTACTTC.

This rearrangement joins TRBV5-1 to TRBJ2-7; 13 bases map to TRBD2. The V segment lost 2 bases and the J segment 2 bases; nucleotides outside the gene matches: 1. This CDR3 is built from 15 residues. The germline V gene encodes CDR1 SGHRS and CDR2 YFSETQ. The CDR3 DNA reads TGCGCCAGCAGCTTACTAGCGGGAGGGCCCTACGAGCAGTACTTC. It yields the protein CASSLLAGGPYEQYF.

The V call is TRBV18, the J call TRBJ2-2; TRBD2 might be the D (5 bases). CDR3 length: 15 residues. V gave up 6 bases and J gave up 5 bases, with 16 bases separating them. Germline values: CDR1 KGHSH, CDR2 LQKENI. The CDR3 spells CASSPLAPGTGELFF. The DNA of the CDR3 is TGTGCCAGCTCCCCGCTAGCCCCTGGGACCGGGGAGCTGTTTTTT.

The rearrangement uses TRBV20-1 and TRBJ2-7; no clear D gene. From germline, CDR1 is DFQATT and CDR2 SNEGSKA (reference sequence). The ends were cut back, 5 bases at V and 2 bases at J, with 7 bases in the middle. The CDR3 spans 11 residues. CDR3 in DNA: TGCAGTGCTTACGCGGCCTACGAGCAGTACTTC. Protein: CSAYAAYEQYF.

The chain carries TRBV14 and TRBJ2-5, with D tentatively TRBD2 (6 bases). This CDR3 comprises 16 residues. Germline CDR1 is SGHDN and CDR2 is FVKESK. Trimming pared 1 base from V and 1 base from J, leaving 13 bases between. The CDR3 sequence is CASSQGLYGGQETQYF. The CDR3, as DNA: TGTGCCAGCAGCCAAGGACTGTACGGGGGCCAAGAGACCCAGTACTTC.

This chain links TRBV2 with TRBJ2-7; either TRBD1 or TRBD2 may supply D (5 bases each). There are 14 residues in the CDR3. Germline V gene data show CDR1 as SNHLY and CDR2 as FYNNEI. V was cut by 2 bases and J by 5 bases, with 13 bases left in between. The CDR3 reads CASSERGDGDEQYF. The CDR3 DNA sequence: TGTGCCAGCAGTGAAAGGGGAGACGGGGACGAGCAGTACTTC.

The chain joins TRBV28 to TRBJ2-5; D is perhaps TRBD2 (5 bases). V dropped 4 bases and J dropped 0 bases, with 12 bases sitting between them. CDR1 and CDR2 (germline): MDHEN, SYDVKM. The CDR3 extends over 15 amino acids. The CDR3 region has the DNA TGTGCCAGCAGTTCGAGGACTGGACACCAAGAGACCCAGTACTTC. Translating it yields CASSSRTGHQETQYF.

CDR3 sequence reads: CASSWGGTEAFF. CDR3 DNA: TGTGCCAGCAGTTGGGGTGGCACTGAAGCTTTCTTT. The chain carries TRBV6-5 and TRBJ1-1; D gene uncertain. Trimming left V 4 bases short and J 4 bases short, with 7 bases between. This CDR3 spans 12 amino acids. CDR1 is MNHEY and CDR2 is SVGAGI in the germline V gene.